One and the same sample provided the 19 T cell receptor beta chains below, sequenced in a study of T-cell reconstitution after alpha-beta-depleted transplantation in children. Preparation of the TCRbeta library used unique molecular identifiers. From the PCR reads, TCRdb called clonotypes with MiXCR, one entry per CDR3 protein. The repertoire holds just under 350,000 distinct CDR3 sequences, with around 15% as singletons. The specimen comprised PBMCs, mostly from graft donor cells, sampled 360 days after TCRalphabeta/CD19-depleted stem cell transplant. The receptors were sampled from a male patient under 10 years old who had a stem cell transplant for acute lymphoblastic leukemia, so the T cells may come from the graft donor.

This rearrangement joins TRBV10-3 to TRBJ2-1, with TRBD2 as a possible D gene (6 bases). Per germline, CDR1 ENHRY and CDR2 SYGVKD. The CDR3 runs to 15 residues. The V end was cut by 4 bases, the J end by 0 bases, with 10 bases between. CDR3 in DNA: TGTGCCATCAGTGGGTCTAGCGCCTCCTACAATGAGCAGTTCTTC. Amino acid sequence: CAISGSSASYNEQFF.

This chain joins TRBV5-6 and TRBJ2-1; 8 positions agree with TRBD2. Germline CDR1 and CDR2: SGHDT and YYEEEE. The CDR3 covers 16 residues. Trimming removed 4 bases from V and 0 bases from J; junction bases left unmatched: 6. This chain's CDR3 is CASSPAGTSSYNEQFF. The CDR3 bases are TGTGCCAGCAGCCCCGCCGGGACTAGCTCCTACAATGAGCAGTTCTTC.

The chain links TRBV7-9 to TRBJ2-5; D unclear. V was shortened by 3 bases and J by 2 bases, with 13 bases between the two germline ends. Germline V gene lookup returns CDR1 SEHNR and CDR2 FQNEAQ (reference sequence). This CDR3 has 15 residues. The CDR3 nucleotides are TGTGCCAGCAGCTTCTCAGAGCAGAGACAAGAGACCCAGTACTTC. This encodes CASSFSEQRQETQYF. The variable domain in full, with the rest retrieved from reference TRBV7-9 and TRBJ2-5, is DTGVSQNPRHKITKRGQNVTFRCDPISEHNRLYWYRQTLGQGPEFLTYFQNEAQLEKSRLLSDRFSAERPKGSFSTLEIQRTEQGDSAMYLCASSFSEQRQETQYFGPGTRLLVL.

There are many counts of this clonotype. This rearrangement joins TRBV4-2 to TRBJ2-7; TRBD2 matches at 9 bases. Germline CDR1 reads LGHNA; CDR2 reads YNFKEQ. The J segment lost 0 bases and the V segment lost 4 bases, leaving 7 bases of the junction unmatched. The length of the CDR3 is 16 residues. This CDR3 reads CASSRLADSSSYEQYF. DNA of the CDR3: TGTGCCAGCAGCCGACTAGCGGATAGTAGCTCCTACGAGCAGTACTTC.

The V call is TRBV7-9, the J call TRBJ1-1; a weak D match, TRBD1 (6 bases). CDR1 is SEHNR and CDR2 is FQNEAQ in the germline V gene (reference sequence). The CDR3 runs 15 residues. The V end was cut by 3 bases, the J end by 5 bases, with 16 bases between. The CDR3 is CASSFWGAGWTEAFF. CDR3 nucleotide sequence: TGTGCCAGCAGCTTCTGGGGGGCGGGTTGGACTGAAGCTTTCTTT.

About this clonotype itself: One end of the junction varies from germline; a read error may be responsible. For the CDR3, the DNA is TGCAGCGTGGAAGTGGAGGGCCTCACAGATACGCAGTATTTT. It encodes CSVEVEGLTDTQYF. V usage is TRBV29-1 and J usage is TRBJ2-3, with a tentative D call TRBD2 (6 bases). The CDR3 has 14 amino acids. Germline V gene lookup returns CDR1 SQVTM and CDR2 ANQGSEA.

This clonotype was recorded a few times. The chain uses TRBV21-1 and TRBJ1-5; the table's D call, TRBD1, has no DNA check behind it. TRBV21-1 is listed as a pseudogene. The CDR3 contains 24 residues. CDR3 sequence (DNA): TGTGCCAGCAGCAAAGCGCCCCAAAGCGCCGTTCTTCGGATCGAAATCGATAGCAATCAGCCCCAGCATTTT. Encoded protein: CASSKAPQSAVLRIEIDSNQPQHF.

This clonotype was picked up many times. The chain links TRBV5-1 to TRBJ2-3; perhaps TRBD2 as D (6 bases). This CDR3 is 14 amino acids long. V was trimmed by 5 bases and J by 1 base, leaving 11 bases between them. CDR1 and CDR2 (germline): SGHRS, YFSETQ. In nucleotides, the CDR3 is TGCGCCAGCAGTCGGGGGAGCGGCACAGATACGCAGTATTTT. Protein: CASSRGSGTDTQYF.

This clonotype appeared many times. This chain uses TRBV25-1 with TRBJ1-5; D remains ambiguous. V was shortened by 4 bases and J by 3 bases, with 7 bases between the two germline ends. CDR1 and CDR2 (germline): MGHDK, SYGVNS. This CDR3 spans 13 amino acids. The CDR3, as DNA: TGTGCCAGCAGTGCCAGCCTCAATCAGCCCCAGCATTTT. Its translation: CASSASLNQPQHF.

This chain uses TRBV28 with TRBJ1-2; 8 bases match TRBD1. The V gene end was trimmed by 7 bases and the J gene end by 2 bases; junction bases not matched to a gene: 15. In germline, CDR1 is MDHEN, CDR2 SYDVKM. There are 17 residues in the CDR3. The CDR3 region is CASTRPGTGTVNYGYTF. CDR3 in DNA: TGTGCCAGCACCAGACCCGGGACAGGAACGGTGAACTATGGCTACACCTTC.

Remarks on this clonotype: At one end the junction does not follow the germline gene, possibly because of a read error. The CDR3 bases are TGTGCCAGCAGGGGTTCGGGGATTAGCAATCAGCCCCGGCATTTT. Translation gives CASRGSGISNQPRHF. The V gene is TRBV2, the J gene TRBJ1-5; D is uncertain. Germline loops: CDR1 SNHLY, CDR2 FYNNEI. There are 15 residues in the CDR3.

This clonotype was observed a few times. The chain uses TRBV20-1 and TRBJ2-5; TRBD1 agrees at 7 bases. Per germline, CDR1 DFQATT and CDR2 SNEGSKA (reference sequence). The CDR3 has 14 amino acids. V lost 5 bases, J lost 2 bases, and 8 bases stayed unmatched. CDR3 sequence reads: CSAPRTGVQETQYF. CDR3 coding DNA: TGCAGTGCTCCCCGCACAGGGGTTCAAGAGACCCAGTACTTC.

This clonotype turned up a few times. The chain employs TRBV20-1 and TRBJ2-1, with 8 bases matching TRBD2. Germline V gives CDR1 DFQATT, CDR2 SNEGSKA (reference sequence). There are 18 residues in the CDR3. Losses at the gene ends were 3 bases for V and 1 base for J; bases not matched to a gene: 14. The DNA of the CDR3 is TGCAGTGCTAGGGCGCCTCCGAACAGCGGGAGTTCCTACAATGAGCAGTTCTTC. Protein product: CSARAPPNSGSSYNEQFF.

The V call is TRBV1, the J call TRBJ2-1. TRBV1 is designated a pseudogene. The CDR3 loop spans 13 amino acids. The CDR3 DNA reads as TGCACCAGCAAACAGGGGCCCTACAATGAGCAGTTCTTC. It codes for CTSKQGPYNEQFF.

This clonotype has ten or more counts. This sequence joins TRBV20-1 and TRBJ2-2; D gene unclear. CDR3 length equals 12 residues. CDR1 is DFQATT, CDR2 SNEGSKA, per germline (reference sequence). V was pared by 4 bases and J by 5 bases, with 8 bases between. The CDR3 DNA sequence: TGCAGTGCTAAACAGTGGACCGGGGAGCTGTTTTTT. This codes for CSAKQWTGELFF.

V gene TRBV5-6 combines with J gene TRBJ2-7, with a weak D call TRBD1 (6 bases). Germline-derived CDR1 and CDR2 are SGHDT and YYEEEE. Between the trimmed V and J ends, which lost 2 bases and 3 bases, there was a span of 9 bases. CDR3 length: 13 residues. CDR3 loop: CASSLQGDYEQYF. The CDR3 nucleotides read TGTGCCAGCAGCTTACAGGGAGACTACGAGCAGTACTTC.

At least ten counts were recorded for this clonotype. V and J are TRBV9 and TRBJ1-2; the D gene is possibly TRBD1 (5 bases). The CDR3 consists of 14 residues. V shed 6 bases and J shed 6 bases, with 18 bases lying between them. CDR1 and CDR2 (germline): SGDLS, YYNGEE. Here the CDR3 DNA reads TGTGCCAGCACCGTCAGCGCAGCGGGGGATGGCTACACCTTC. Amino acids: CASTVSAAGDGYTF.

The chain uses TRBV7-3 and TRBJ2-5; tentatively, D is TRBD1 or TRBD2 (7 bases each). Germline lookup yields CDR1 SGHTA and CDR2 FQGTGA. Trimming shortened V by 5 bases and J by 8 bases, and 15 bases separated the two germline ends. The CDR3 consists of 13 residues. The CDR3: CASSQTGRDTQYF. CDR3 DNA: TGTGCCAGCAGCCAGACAGGGAGGGACACCCAGTACTTC.

Turning to this clonotype: The germline gene is not matched at one end of the junction; a read error may be the cause. V is TRBV5-6 and J is TRBJ2-3; the match to TRBD2 covers 8 bases. This CDR3 comprises 15 residues. Per the germline V gene, CDR1 is SGHDT and CDR2 is YYEEEE. The CDR3 sequence is CASILVGLVRDTQYF. For the CDR3, the DNA is TGTGCCAGCATCTTGGTGGGACTAGTAAGGGATACGCAGTATTTT. Variable domain in full (rest from reference TRBV5-6 and TRBJ2-3): DAGVTQSPTHLIKTRGQQVTLRCSPKSGHDTVSWYQQALGQGPQFIFQYYEEEERQRGNFPDRFSGHQFPNYSSELNVNALLLGDSALYLCASILVGLVRDTQYFGPGTRLTVL.